These 2 T cell receptor beta chains were sequenced from one sample in a study of T cell repertoires in cytomegalovirus infection. TCRdb fed the reads into MiXCR, producing one record per CDR3 protein. The sample includes about 830,000 distinct CDR3 sequences, over 25% of them seen just once. These TCRs are of unknown antigen specificity. Material: cultured CD8+ T cells from PBMCs, obtained from culture after CMV antigen stimulation. These receptor sequences come from a human donor in good health (CMV status not recorded). Some clones in this sample may be carry-over from other donors' samples.

Only a few counts were recorded for this clonotype. V and J are TRBV6-2 or TRBV6-3 and TRBJ1-1, with D unresolved. Germline loops: CDR1 MNHEY, CDR2 SVGEGT. The V end lost 2 bases, the J end lost 4 bases, and 11 bases lay between the germline ends. The CDR3 loop spans 14 amino acids. The CDR3 loop reads CASSYGGRGTEAFF. Written as DNA, the CDR3 is TGTGCCAGCAGTTACGGCGGGCGTGGCACTGAAGCTTTCTTT.

J is TRBJ1-6 and V is TRBV10-2, with D tentatively TRBD1 (5 bases). The CDR3 has 16 residues. From germline, CDR1 is WSHSY and CDR2 SAAADI. Deletions cut 6 bases from V and 0 bases from J, with 12 bases between. The DNA of the CDR3 is TGCGCCAGCAGCGATGACAGAGGCTCCTATAATTCACCCCTCCACTTT. This sequence encodes CASSDDRGSYNSPLHF.